Listed below are T cell receptor beta chains from one sample, sequenced in a study of identical twins' blood T cells. One entry per CDR3 protein, called by TCRdb with MiXCR from the 5' RACE reads. The table records 300,000 to 450,000 distinct CDR3 sequences, about 28% of them present only once. Source material: PBMCs. Receptors were obtained from a woman aged 18 to 55 in good health. Both conserved end residues are part of each CDR3. A D gene is named only where the DNA matches it firmly. A clone size is listed for some rows: how often the clone was seen (once, few, many), or a class if it is expanded.

>.|TRBJ2-2|TRBV6-5|few
TGTGCCAGCAGTCCTCCCGCTAACCGGTGGACCGGGGAGCTGTTTTTT
CASSPPANRWTGELFF
>.|TRBJ1-2|TRBV29-1|.
TGCAGCGCTGAGTTCTATGACTACACCTTC
CSAEFYDYTF
>TRBD2|TRBJ2-3|TRBV10-3|few
TGTGCCATCAGTCCCTGGGCGGGGGGCACAGATACGCAGTATTTT
CAISPWAGGTDTQYF
>.|TRBJ1-3|TRBV6-6|.
TGTGCCAGCAGAAACAGGTCCCCTGGAAACACCATATATTTT
CASRNRSPGNTIYF
>.|TRBJ2-7|TRBV2|.
TGTGCCAGCAGTGATTGGGTGGACGCGGACGAGCAGTACTTC
CASSDWVDADEQYF
>TRBD1|TRBJ2-7|TRBV10-3|.
TGTGCCATCAGTGAGTCCGGACAGGATTCCTTGTACTTC
CAISESGQDSLYF
>.|TRBJ1-4|TRBV30|.
TGTGCCTGGAGGATGAGACACCTTAATGAAAAACTGTTTTTT
CAWRMRHLNEKLFF
>.|TRBJ2-7|TRBV6-5|.
TGTGCCAGCAGCTTACGGGACGGCTACTACGAGCAGTACTTC
CASSLRDGYYEQYF
>.|TRBJ1-1|TRBV7-2|.
TGTGCCAGCACCACCCGAGGGGGTGTGAACACTGAAGCTTTCTTT
CASTTRGGVNTEAFF
>.|TRBJ1-2|TRBV6-5|.
TGTGCCAGCAGACCGGGGGACACTCGATATGGCTACACCTTC
CASRPGDTRYGYTF
>TRBD2|TRBJ2-2|TRBV11-3|.
TGTGCCAGCAGCTTAAATAGCGGGAGGATCGGGGAGCTGTTTTTT
CASSLNSGRIGELFF
>.|TRBJ2-7|TRBV7-2|.
TGTGCCAGCAGCTCACCGGGCGCCTACGAGCAGTACTTC
CASSSPGAYEQYF
>.|TRBJ1-1|TRBV6-5|once
TGTGCCAGCAGTTACTCGAGGGTTGACACTGAAGCTTTCTTT
CASSYSRVDTEAFF
>.|TRBJ1-5|TRBV6-2/TRBV6-3|.
TGTGCCAGCACCGGCCAGGCTTTACAGCCCCAGCATTTT
CASTGQALQPQHF
>TRBD2|TRBJ2-1|TRBV6-5|.
TGTGCCAGCAGTTACTCGCCTAGCGGGGGTCAGAATGAGCAGTTCTTC
CASSYSPSGGQNEQFF
>.|TRBJ1-1|TRBV7-2|few
TGTGCCAGCAGCCCCCGAACCAACAGGGTAAGGATTACTGAAGCTTTCTTT
CASSPRTNRVRITEAFF
>.|TRBJ2-7|TRBV9|.
TGTGCCAGCAGCCTTGGTCCGGGACTTATGGACGAGCAGTACTTC
CASSLGPGLMDEQYF
>.|TRBJ2-7|TRBV29-1|.
TGCAGCGTTCGCCCCTCCTCCTACGAGCAGTACTTC
CSVRPSSYEQYF
>TRBD1|TRBJ2-7|TRBV5-1|few
TGCGCCAGCAGCTTTAGACAGGGTTTGGAGCAGTACTTC
CASSFRQGLEQYF
>TRBD1|TRBJ1-1|TRBV29-1|.
TGCAGCGGCCACCAGGGGGTAAGGAGCGCTGAAGCTTTCTTT
CSGHQGVRSAEAFF
>TRBD2|TRBJ2-2|TRBV20-1|.
TGCAGTGCTCCCTCGGGGGGTCCGAACACCGGGGAGCTGTTTTTT
CSAPSGGPNTGELFF
>.|TRBJ1-1|TRBV11-2|many
TGTGCCAGCAGCTCTTCGTCAGTGAGGGGGTCCCTGAGGAACACTGAAGCTTTCTTT
CASSSSSVRGSLRNTEAFF
>TRBD1|TRBJ2-7|TRBV6-5|.
TGTGCCAGCAGTTACTGGCAGGGGGCGAAGAACGAGCAGTACTTC
CASSYWQGAKNEQYF
>TRBD1|TRBJ2-1|TRBV20-1|few
TGCAGTGCTAGTACAGGGGAATTGGATGAGCAGTTCTTC
CSASTGELDEQFF
>.|TRBJ1-4|TRBV19|few
TGTGCCAGTAGTATTCGCGGATGGGGCGAAAAACTGTTTTTT
CASSIRGWGEKLFF
>.|TRBJ2-1|TRBV9|.
TGTGCCAGCAGCGCCAGAGGGAGGAATGAGCAGTCCTTC
CASSARGRNEQSF
>TRBD2|TRBJ2-1|TRBV7-6|.
TGTGCCAGCAGCTTGGTCAGCGGGAGAAATGAGCAGTTCTTC
CASSLVSGRNEQFF
>.|TRBJ1-1|TRBV20-1|once
TGCAGTGCTAGAAAGGCAGGGAACACTGAAGCTTTCTTT
CSARKAGNTEAFF
>.|TRBJ2-2|TRBV9|.
TGTGCCTCCCCCCCCGAACAAGGGAACACCGGGGAGCTGTTTTTT
CASPPEQGNTGELFF
>.|TRBJ1-5|TRBV2|few
TGTGCCAGCAGTGATAGGGCCTCCAATCAGCCCCAGCATTTT
CASSDRASNQPQHF
>.|TRBJ1-1|TRBV7-2|.
TGTGCCAGCAGCTTACCATGGCTGGCCCGGAACACTGAAGCTTTCTTT
CASSLPWLARNTEAFF
>.|TRBJ2-1|TRBV7-2|.
TGTGCCAGCAGCTTAGGGGTTAGCGACAATGAGCAGTTCTTC
CASSLGVSDNEQFF